The clone carrying this T cell receptor (beta chain) was seen only a few times. Its specificity is unknown. The data originate from a study of CD8 T cells in Susac syndrome. Study-wide results and limits: It was acknowledged by the study that relatively few individuals were included in its TCR sequencing and HLA analysis.

It was with random hexamers that roughly 0.5 to 1 ug RNA was reverse transcribed. TCR beta CDR3 was amplified by immunoSEQ multiplex PCR. This amplification extended across 54 Vbeta and 13 Jbeta segments. In TCRdb, the immunoSEQ multiplex PCR reads were re-called with MiXCR into one record per CDR3 protein. The table shows about 300,000 distinct CDR3 sequences, with 70% to 90% occurring only once. TEMRA cells were FACS-enriched, with CD8+ and CD4+ T cells isolated negatively. Sequencing used CD8+ T cells from PBMCs. This TCR derives from a human donor with multiple sclerosis.

This CDR3 reads CASASGTGNYEQYF. The CDR3 DNA reads TGTGCCAGCGCCTCCGGGACAGGGAACTACGAGCAGTACTTC. This chain uses TRBV5-6 with TRBJ2-7, with 9 bases aligning to TRBD1. The CDR3 length is 14 residues. Germline V lookup: CDR1 SGHDT, CDR2 YYEEEE. V trimming: 7 bases; J trimming: 3 bases; junction bases outside the gene matches: 8.